The T cell receptor (beta chain) described here comes from a study of cytomegalovirus exposure and HLA in healthy donors. General observations from the study: In a later analysis, most CMV-associated TCR beta chains appeared HLA-restricted.

As concerns this clone: Its antigen is currently unknown.

The PCR ran on 60 Vbeta and 13 Jbeta primers. Here immunoSEQ multiplex PCR was the method, and the copy in TCRdb shows in-frame clones only, minus some. Counted here are about 78,000 clones, over 55% occurring once; the ten biggest clones make up 5.7%. Everyone who donated was a healthy bone marrow donor. The clonotype was recovered from a young man in good health and CMV-seropositive. The material sequenced was PBMCs.

For the CDR3, the DNA is TGTGCCAGTATAGAGAGAAAAGGAAACACCATATATTTT. This codes for CASIERKGNTIYF. The chain is built from TRBV19 and TRBJ1-3; D is unclear. The CDR3 has 13 amino acids. Germline lookup yields CDR1 LNHDA and CDR2 SQIVND (reference sequence). With 7 bases removed from V and 4 bases from J, the gap between germline ends came to 11 bases. The complete variable domain, with remaining parts taken from reference TRBV19 and TRBJ1-3, reads DGGITQSPKYLFRKEGQNVTLSCEQNLNHDAMYWYRQDPGQGLRLIYYSQIVNDFQKGDIAEGYSVSREKKESFPLTVTSAQKNPTAFYLCASIERKGNTIYFGEGSWLTVV.